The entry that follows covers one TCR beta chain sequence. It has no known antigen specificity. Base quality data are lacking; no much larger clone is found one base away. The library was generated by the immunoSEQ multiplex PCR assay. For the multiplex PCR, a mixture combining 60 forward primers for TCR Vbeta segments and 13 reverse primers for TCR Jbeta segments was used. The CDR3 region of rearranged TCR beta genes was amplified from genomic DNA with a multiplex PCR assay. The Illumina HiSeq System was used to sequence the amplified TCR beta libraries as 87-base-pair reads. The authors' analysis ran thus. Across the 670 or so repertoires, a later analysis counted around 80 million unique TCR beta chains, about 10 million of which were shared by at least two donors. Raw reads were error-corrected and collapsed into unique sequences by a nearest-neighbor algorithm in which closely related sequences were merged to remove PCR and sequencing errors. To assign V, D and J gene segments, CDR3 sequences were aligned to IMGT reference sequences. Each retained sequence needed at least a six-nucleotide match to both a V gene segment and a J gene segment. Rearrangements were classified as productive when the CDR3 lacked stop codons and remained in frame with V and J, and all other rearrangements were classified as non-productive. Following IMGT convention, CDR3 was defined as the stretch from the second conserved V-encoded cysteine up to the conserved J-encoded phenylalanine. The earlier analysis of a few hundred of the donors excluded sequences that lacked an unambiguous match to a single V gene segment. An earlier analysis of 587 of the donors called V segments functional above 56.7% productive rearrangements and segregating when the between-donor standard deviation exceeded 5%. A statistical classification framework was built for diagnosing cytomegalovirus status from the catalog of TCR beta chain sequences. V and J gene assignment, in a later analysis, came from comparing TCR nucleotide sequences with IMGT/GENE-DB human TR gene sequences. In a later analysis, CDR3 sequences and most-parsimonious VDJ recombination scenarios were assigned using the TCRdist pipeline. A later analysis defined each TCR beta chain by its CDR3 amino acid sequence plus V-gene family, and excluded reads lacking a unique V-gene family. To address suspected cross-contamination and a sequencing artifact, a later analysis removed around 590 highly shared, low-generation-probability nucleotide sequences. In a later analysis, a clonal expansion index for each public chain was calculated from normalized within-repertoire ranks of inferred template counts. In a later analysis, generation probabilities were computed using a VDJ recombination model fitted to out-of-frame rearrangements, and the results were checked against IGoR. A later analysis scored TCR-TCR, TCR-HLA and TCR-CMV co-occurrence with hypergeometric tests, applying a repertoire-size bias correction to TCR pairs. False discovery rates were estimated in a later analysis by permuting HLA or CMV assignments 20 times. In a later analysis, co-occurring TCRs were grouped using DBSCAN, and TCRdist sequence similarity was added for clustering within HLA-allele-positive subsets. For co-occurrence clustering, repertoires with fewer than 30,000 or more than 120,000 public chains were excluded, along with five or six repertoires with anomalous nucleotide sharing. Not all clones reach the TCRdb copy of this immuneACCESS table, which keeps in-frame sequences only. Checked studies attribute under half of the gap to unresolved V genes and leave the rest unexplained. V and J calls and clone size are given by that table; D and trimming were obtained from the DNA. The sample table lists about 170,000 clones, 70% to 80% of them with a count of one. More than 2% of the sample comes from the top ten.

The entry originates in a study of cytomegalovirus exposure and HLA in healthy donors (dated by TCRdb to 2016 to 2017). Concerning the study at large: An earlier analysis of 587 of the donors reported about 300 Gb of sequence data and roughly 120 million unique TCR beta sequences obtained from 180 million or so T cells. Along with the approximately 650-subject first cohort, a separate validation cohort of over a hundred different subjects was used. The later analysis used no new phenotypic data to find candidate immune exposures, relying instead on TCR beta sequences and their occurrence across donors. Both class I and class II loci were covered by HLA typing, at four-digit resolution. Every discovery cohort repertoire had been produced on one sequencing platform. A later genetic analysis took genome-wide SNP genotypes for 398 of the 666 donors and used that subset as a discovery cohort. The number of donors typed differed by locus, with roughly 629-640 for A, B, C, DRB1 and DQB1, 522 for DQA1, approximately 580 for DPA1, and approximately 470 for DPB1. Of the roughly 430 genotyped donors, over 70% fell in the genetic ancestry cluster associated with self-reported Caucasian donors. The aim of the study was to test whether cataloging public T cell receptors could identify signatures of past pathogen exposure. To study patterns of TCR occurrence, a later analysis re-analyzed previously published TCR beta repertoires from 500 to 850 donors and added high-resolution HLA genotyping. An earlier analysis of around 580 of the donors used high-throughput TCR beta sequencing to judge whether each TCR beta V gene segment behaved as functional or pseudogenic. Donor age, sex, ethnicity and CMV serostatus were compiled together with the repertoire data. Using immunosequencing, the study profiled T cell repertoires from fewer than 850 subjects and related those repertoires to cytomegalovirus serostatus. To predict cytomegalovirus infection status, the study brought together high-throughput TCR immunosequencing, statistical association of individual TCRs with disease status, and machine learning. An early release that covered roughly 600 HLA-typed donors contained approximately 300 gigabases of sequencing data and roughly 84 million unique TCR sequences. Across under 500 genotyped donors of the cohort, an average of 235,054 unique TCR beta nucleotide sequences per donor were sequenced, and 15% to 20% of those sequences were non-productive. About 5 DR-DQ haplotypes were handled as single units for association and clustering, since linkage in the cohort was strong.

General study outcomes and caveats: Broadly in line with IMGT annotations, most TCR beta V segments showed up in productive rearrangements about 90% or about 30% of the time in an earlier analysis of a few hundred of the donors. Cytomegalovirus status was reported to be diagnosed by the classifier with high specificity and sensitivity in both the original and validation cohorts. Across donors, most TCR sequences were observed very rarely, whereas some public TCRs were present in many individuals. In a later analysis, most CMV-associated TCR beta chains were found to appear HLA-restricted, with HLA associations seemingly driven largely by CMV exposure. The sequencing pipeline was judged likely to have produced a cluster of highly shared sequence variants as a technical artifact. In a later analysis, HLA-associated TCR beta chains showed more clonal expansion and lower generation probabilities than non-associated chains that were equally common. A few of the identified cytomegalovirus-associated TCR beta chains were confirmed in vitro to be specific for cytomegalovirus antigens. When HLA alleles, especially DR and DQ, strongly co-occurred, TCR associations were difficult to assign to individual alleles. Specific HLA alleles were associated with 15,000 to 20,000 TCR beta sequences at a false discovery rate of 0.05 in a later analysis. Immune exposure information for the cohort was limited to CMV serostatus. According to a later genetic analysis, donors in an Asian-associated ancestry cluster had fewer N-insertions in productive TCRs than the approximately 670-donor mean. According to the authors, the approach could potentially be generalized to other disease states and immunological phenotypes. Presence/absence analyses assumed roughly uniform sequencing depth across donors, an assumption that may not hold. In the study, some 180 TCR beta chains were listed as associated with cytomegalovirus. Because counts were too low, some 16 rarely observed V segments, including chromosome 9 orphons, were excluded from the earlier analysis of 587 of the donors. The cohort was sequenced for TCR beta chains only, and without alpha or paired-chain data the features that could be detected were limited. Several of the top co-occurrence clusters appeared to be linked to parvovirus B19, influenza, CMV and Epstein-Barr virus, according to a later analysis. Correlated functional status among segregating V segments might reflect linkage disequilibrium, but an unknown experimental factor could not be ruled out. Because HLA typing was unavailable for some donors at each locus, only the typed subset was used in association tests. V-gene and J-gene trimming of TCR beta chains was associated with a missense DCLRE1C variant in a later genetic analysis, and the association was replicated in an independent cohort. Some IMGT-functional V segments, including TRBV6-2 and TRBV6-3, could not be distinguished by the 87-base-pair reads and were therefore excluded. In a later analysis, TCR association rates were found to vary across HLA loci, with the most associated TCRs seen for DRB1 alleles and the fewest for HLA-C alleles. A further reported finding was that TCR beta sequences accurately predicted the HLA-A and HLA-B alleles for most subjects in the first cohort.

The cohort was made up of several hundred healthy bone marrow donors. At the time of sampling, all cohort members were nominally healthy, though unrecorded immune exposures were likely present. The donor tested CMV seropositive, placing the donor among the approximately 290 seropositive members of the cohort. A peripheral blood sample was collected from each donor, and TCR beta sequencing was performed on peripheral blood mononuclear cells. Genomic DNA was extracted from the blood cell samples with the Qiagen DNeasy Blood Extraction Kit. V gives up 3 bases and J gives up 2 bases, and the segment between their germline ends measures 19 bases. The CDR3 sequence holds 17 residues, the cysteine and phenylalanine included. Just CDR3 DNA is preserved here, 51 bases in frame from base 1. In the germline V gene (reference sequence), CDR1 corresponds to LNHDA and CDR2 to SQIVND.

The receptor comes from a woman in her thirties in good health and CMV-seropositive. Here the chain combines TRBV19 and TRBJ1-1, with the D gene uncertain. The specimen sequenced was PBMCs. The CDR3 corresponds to CASSMLFGGNPNTEAFF. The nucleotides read TGTGCCAGTAGTATGCTCTTCGGAGGGAACCCAAACACTGAAGCTTTCTTT.